This T cell receptor beta chain comes out of a study of cytomegalovirus exposure and HLA in healthy donors. The 120-subject validation cohort, separate from the approximately 670-subject first cohort, included the donors. Findings of the study overall: Generally TCR sequences proved uncommon, though certain public TCRs appeared in numerous donors. Investigators reported 150 to 200 TCR beta chains as tied to cytomegalovirus.

The CDR3 length is 15 residues. Germline CDR1 and CDR2: MNHEY and SMNVEV (reference sequence). Losses at the gene ends were 6 bases for V and 4 bases for J; bases not matched to a gene: 9. Sequencing was performed with immunoSEQ multiplex PCR; in TCRdb, only in-frame clones are kept and a portion is missing. Found here are approximately 160,000 clones, 86% of them singletons; the top ten hold 2% to 2.5%. Notes on this clone: Its target is not known.

The sequencing sample was made of PBMCs. The source of this sequence is a woman between 18 and 30 years old in good health and CMV-seronegative. The gene calls are TRBV27 and TRBJ1-5; TRBD1 matches 7 bases. The DNA of the CDR3 is TGTGCCAGCAGCCATATCACAGGGGATAATCAGCCCCAGCATTTT. It yields the protein CASSHITGDNQPQHF.